The rows below give T cell receptor beta chains drawn from one sample of a study of metastatic and nonmetastatic thyroid tumors. Through MiXCR, TCRdb re-clonotyped the PCR reads. The table has some 40,000 clones, 18% seen once; the top ten hold roughly 13%. The sequencing sample was made of tumor tissue. The receptors here all came from a female donor with papillary thyroid cancer or a benign thyroid nodule (not recorded which). Some clones in this sample may be carry-over from other donors' samples. CDR3s include the opening cysteine and the closing phenylalanine or tryptophan. The order of the fields is J gene, D gene, V gene, CDR3 protein. The D gene is left open where the match is weak.

J gene: TRBJ1-1; D gene: -; V gene: TRBV19; CDR3 protein: CASSTLGGLAEAFF
J gene: TRBJ1-5; D gene: TRBD1; V gene: TRBV19; CDR3 protein: CASSITGGADQPQHF
J gene: TRBJ1-1; D gene: -; V gene: TRBV30; CDR3 protein: CAWKRSMNTEAFF
J gene: TRBJ1-5; D gene: -; V gene: TRBV19; CDR3 protein: CASRMDGRGNQPQHF
J gene: TRBJ2-7; D gene: TRBD2; V gene: TRBV2; CDR3 protein: CASRRSGGSYEQYF
J gene: TRBJ2-4; D gene: -; V gene: TRBV18; CDR3 protein: CASSPGQAKNIQYF
J gene: TRBJ1-5; D gene: -; V gene: TRBV6-1; CDR3 protein: CASSGEISNQPQHF
J gene: TRBJ2-5; D gene: TRBD2; V gene: TRBV2; CDR3 protein: CASSERTSVRETQYF
J gene: TRBJ2-2; D gene: -; V gene: TRBV5-6; CDR3 protein: CASSLGPTGELFF
J gene: TRBJ1-5; D gene: TRBD1; V gene: TRBV5-1; CDR3 protein: CASSSTGGQVQPQHF
J gene: TRBJ1-1; D gene: TRBD1; V gene: TRBV20-1; CDR3 protein: CSAAGTGKTEAFF